Listed below are T cell receptor beta chains from one sample, sequenced in a study of blood T cell repertoires in COVID-19. Clones were read by immunoSEQ multiplex PCR, and TCRdb kept only the in-frame ones, dropping some. This table holds 85,000 to 100,000 clones, about nine tenths found once. Sequenced sample: peripheral blood. These TCRs come from a man aged 55 to 69 with acute or convalescent COVID-19. CDR3s include the opening cysteine and the closing phenylalanine or tryptophan. Each record gives: clone size, V gene, J gene, D gene, CDR3 DNA, CDR3 protein. The D gene is left open where the match is weak. Expanded clones are given a class, and other clones once, few, many or no size at all.

-	TRBV3-1/TRBV3-2	TRBJ1-3	-	TGTGCCAGCAGCCAAGTAAAACTCTACGGTGGAAACACCATATATTTT	CASSQVKLYGGNTIYF
-	TRBV7-8	TRBJ1-2	-	TGTGCCAGCAGCTTGGAGCAGGGATTCTATGGCTACACCTTC	CASSLEQGFYGYTF
-	TRBV7-6	TRBJ1-3	TRBD1	TGTGCCAGCAGCTTAGGGGACAGGGGGACAGGAAACACCATATATTTT	CASSLGDRGTGNTIYF
-	TRBV21-1	TRBJ1-1	-	TGTGCCAGCAGCAAAGGCGTGAACACTGAAGCTTTCTTT	CASSKGVNTEAFF
-	TRBV29-1	TRBJ1-1	-	TGCAGCGTTGTAACAGCCGCGAACACTGAAGCTTTCTTT	CSVVTAANTEAFF
-	TRBV7-2	TRBJ1-2	TRBD1	TGTGCCAGCAGCTTAGCCGGGACAGCGATCTCCTATGGCTACACCTTC	CASSLAGTAISYGYTF
-	TRBV5-8	TRBJ1-2	-	TGTGCCAGCAGCTTGGACAGGGTTGATGGCTACACCTTC	CASSLDRVDGYTF
-	TRBV5-5	TRBJ1-5	TRBD1	TGTGCCAGCAGCCTGCGTCCCGGGACAGTGAATCAGCCCCAGCATTTT	CASSLRPGTVNQPQHF
-	TRBV29-1	TRBJ1-1	TRBD1	TGCAGCGTAGCCAGGGGGCAAATGAACACTGAAGCTTTCTTT	CSVARGQMNTEAFF
-	TRBV5-1	TRBJ1-2	TRBD1	TGCGCCAGCAGCTCATCGGGACAGGGTTACTATGGCTACACCTTC	CASSSSGQGYYGYTF
-	TRBV28	TRBJ1-1	-	TGTGCCAGCAAAGAGAGAAAGGCTTTCTTT	CASKERKAFF
-	TRBV2	TRBJ2-5	TRBD2	TGTGCCAGCGGACTAGCGGATATATCCCAGTACTTC	CASGLADISQYF
-	TRBV6-5	TRBJ1-1	-	TGTGCCAGCAGGGTCACTACACAAAAGAACACTGAAGCTTTCTTT	CASRVTTQKNTEAFF
-	TRBV9	TRBJ1-1	-	TGTGCCAGCAGCGTAAGGGGCACCCTGAACACTGAAGCTTTCTTT	CASSVRGTLNTEAFF
-	TRBV19	TRBJ1-5	TRBD1	TGTGCCAGTAGTATCGGGGGGGACAGGGGCTTTCTCGGGTTAAGAAATCAGCCCCAGCATTTT	CASSIGGDRGFLGLRNQPQHF
-	TRBV14	TRBJ2-2	-	TGTGCCAGCAGCCAAGTCCAGCGGCCCTCGAACACCGGGGAGCTGTTTTTT	CASSQVQRPSNTGELFF
-	TRBV3-1/TRBV3-2	TRBJ1-2	-	TGTGCCAGCAGCCAAGACAGGGCTTATGGCTACACCTTC	CASSQDRAYGYTF
-	TRBV24-1	TRBJ1-5	TRBD1	TGTGCCACCAGTTTGAGGGGGCACAATCAGCCCCAGCATTTT	CATSLRGHNQPQHF
-	TRBV29-1	TRBJ2-7	-	TGCAGCGTGACCGGGACACCAACCTACGAGCAGTACTTC	CSVTGTPTYEQYF
-	TRBV3-1/TRBV3-2	TRBJ2-3	TRBD2	TGTGCCAGCAGCCCAAGATCTAGCGGGGCAGCAGATACGCAGTATTTT	CASSPRSSGAADTQYF
-	TRBV5-1	TRBJ1-5	TRBD1	TGCGCCAGCAGCCTCCTGGGACAGGATAGCAATCAGCCCCAGCATTTT	CASSLLGQDSNQPQHF
-	TRBV3-1/TRBV3-2	TRBJ1-2	TRBD1	TGTGCCAGCAGCCGAACAACTCCCGGGACAGGGTATGGCTACACCTTC	CASSRTTPGTGYGYTF
-	TRBV10-2	TRBJ2-1	TRBD1	TGCGCCAGCAGTGCCTCGGACAGGAGCTCCTACAATGAGCAGTTCTTC	CASSASDRSSYNEQFF
-	TRBV18	TRBJ1-5	-	TGTGCCAGCTCACCGACTGCGGGACGGTATAGCAATCAGCCCCAGCATTTT	CASSPTAGRYSNQPQHF
-	TRBV27	TRBJ2-6	-	TGTGCCAGCAATGGGGGAGGGGGCTCTGGGGCCAACGTCCTGACTTTC	CASNGGGGSGANVLTF
-	TRBV6-5	TRBJ2-7	TRBD1	TGTGCCAGCAGGAGGACAGGCGGTGGCTACGAGCAGTACTTC	CASRRTGGGYEQYF
-	TRBV5-1	TRBJ1-2	-	TGCGCCAGCCGACCTAGGGGGGGCGGCTACACCTTC	CASRPRGGGYTF
-	TRBV4-2	TRBJ1-3	-	TGTGCCAGCAGCCAAGGTGGGAGGACTGGAAACACCATATATTTT	CASSQGGRTGNTIYF
-	TRBV3-1/TRBV3-2	TRBJ2-5	TRBD2	TGTGCCAGCAGCCAAGAAGCGGGGGGGACCCAGTACTTC	CASSQEAGGTQYF
few	TRBV12-5	TRBJ1-6	-	TGTGCTAGTGGAAGCGGGGACCCCAGGCGTTCACCCCTCCACTTT	CASGSGDPRRSPLHF
few	TRBV5-4	TRBJ1-1	-	TGTGCCAGCAGCTATTGGGGGCGGTTGAACACTGAAGCTTTCTTT	CASSYWGRLNTEAFF
-	TRBV28	TRBJ1-1	-	TGTGCCATTGCAGGGCCGAACACTGAAGCTTTCTTT	CAIAGPNTEAFF
-	TRBV5-4	TRBJ1-1	-	TGTGCCAGCAGCTTGGGGGGGCCCATCACTGAAGCTTTCTTT	CASSLGGPITEAFF
once	TRBV7-2	TRBJ1-1	-	TGTGCCAGCAGCTTAGTCGTGAACACTGAAGCTTTCTTT	CASSLVVNTEAFF
-	TRBV5-1	TRBJ2-2	-	TGCGCCAGCAGCTTGTCAACCTCCAGGGCATCGGGGGAGCTGTTTTTT	CASSLSTSRASGELFF
-	TRBV3-1/TRBV3-2	TRBJ2-3	TRBD2	TGTGCCAGCAGCCATCGGACTAGCGGTACAGATACGCAGTATTTT	CASSHRTSGTDTQYF
-	TRBV10-3	TRBJ2-5	TRBD2	TGTGCCACCAGGGTGGCGGGGGGACAAGAGACCCAGTACTTC	CATRVAGGQETQYF
-	TRBV7-2	TRBJ1-2	-	TGTGCCAGCAGCCTGACAGGCCCCTATGGCTACACCTTC	CASSLTGPYGYTF
-	TRBV19	TRBJ2-2	-	TGTGCCAGTGAGAGTTACCCCACCGGGGAGCTGTTTTTT	CASESYPTGELFF
-	TRBV5-1	TRBJ1-2	-	TGCGCCAGCAGCTTGGACGGGGGGCGCCCCTATGGCTACACCTTC	CASSLDGGRPYGYTF
-	TRBV19	TRBJ2-2	-	TGTGCCAGTGGAAGGGGGGGAAACACCGGGGAGCTGTTTTTT	CASGRGGNTGELFF
-	TRBV19	TRBJ1-5	TRBD1	TGTGCCAGTTCACCTACCCTGACAGGGGGGGTAGGACAGCCCCAGCATTTT	CASSPTLTGGVGQPQHF
-	TRBV27	TRBJ2-2	-	TGTGCCAGCACCTCCCCGGGCGGGGTCAACACCGGGGAGCTGTTTTTT	CASTSPGGVNTGELFF
-	TRBV19	TRBJ1-5	TRBD1	TGTGCCAGTAGTCCTGACAGGGGGGATCAGCCCCAGCATTTT	CASSPDRGDQPQHF
-	TRBV5-1	TRBJ1-1	-	TGCGCCAGCAGCTTTGTAAGGGGTACTGAAGCTTTCTTT	CASSFVRGTEAFF
-	TRBV11-2	TRBJ1-2	TRBD1	TGTGCCAGCAGCTTAGTAGGTGACAGGGCGGGTGGCTACACCTTC	CASSLVGDRAGGYTF
-	TRBV19	TRBJ1-2	TRBD1	TGTGCCAGTAGTAGCCTCCCGGGACAGGGGGATTGGGGCTATGGCTACACCTTC	CASSSLPGQGDWGYGYTF
few	TRBV4-1	TRBJ1-1	TRBD1	TGCGCCAGCAGCCAAGCGCCGGGACAGCTTATGAACACTGAAGCTTTCTTT	CASSQAPGQLMNTEAFF
-	TRBV7-8	TRBJ1-2	-	TGTGCCAGCAGCTTAGCCGACACCTATGGCTACACCTTC	CASSLADTYGYTF
-	TRBV12-3/TRBV12-4	TRBJ1-2	-	TGTGCCAGCAGTTTTACAGGATTGGATGGCTACACCTTC	CASSFTGLDGYTF
-	TRBV7-8	TRBJ2-7	-	TGTGCCAGCAGCTTAGGGGAGCTTTCCTACGAGCAGTACTTC	CASSLGELSYEQYF
-	TRBV30	TRBJ1-2	TRBD1	TGTGCCTGGAGTCCGACAGGGCTTAACTATGGCTACACCTTC	CAWSPTGLNYGYTF
-	TRBV2	TRBJ1-2	TRBD1	TGTGCCAGCAAGGGGGCCAGGGGCTCTGGCTACACCTTC	CASKGARGSGYTF
-	TRBV10-3	TRBJ1-5	TRBD1	TGTGCCATCCAGGGGTCCAGGGGGCTAGGGCAGCCCCAGCATTTT	CAIQGSRGLGQPQHF
-	TRBV5-1	TRBJ2-6	TRBD1	TGCGCCAGCAGCCGTGACAGGGCTGGGGCCAACGTCCTGACTTTC	CASSRDRAGANVLTF
-	TRBV7-9	TRBJ1-4	TRBD1	TGTGCCAGCAGCTTAGGGACAGGGGTTGGTAATGAAAAACTGTTTTTT	CASSLGTGVGNEKLFF
-	TRBV28	TRBJ2-7	TRBD1	TGTGCCAGCAGTACACCGGGACAGGGTTCCTACGAGCAGTACTTC	CASSTPGQGSYEQYF
once	TRBV3-1/TRBV3-2	TRBJ1-2	TRBD1	TGTGCCAGCAACCATAACAGGGGGCAGACTCATGGCTACACCTTC	CASNHNRGQTHGYTF
-	TRBV9	TRBJ2-1	TRBD2	TGTGCCAGCAGCGTAGGGATTAGCGGGGGGTCCGACAATGAGCAGTTCTTC	CASSVGISGGSDNEQFF
-	TRBV30	TRBJ1-4	-	TGTGCCTGGAGTCGGGGAGGAGGGTCAACTAATGAAAAACTGTTTTTT	CAWSRGGGSTNEKLFF